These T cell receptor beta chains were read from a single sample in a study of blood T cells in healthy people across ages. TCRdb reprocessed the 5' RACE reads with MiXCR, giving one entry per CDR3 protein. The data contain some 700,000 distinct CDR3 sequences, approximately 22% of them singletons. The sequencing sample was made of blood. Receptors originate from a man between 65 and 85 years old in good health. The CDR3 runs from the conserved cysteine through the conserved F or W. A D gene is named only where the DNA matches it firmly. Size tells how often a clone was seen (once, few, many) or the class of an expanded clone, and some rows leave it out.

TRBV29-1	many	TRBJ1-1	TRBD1	CSVPGQGGFNTEAFF	TGCAGCGTCCCGGGACAGGGGGGATTCAACACTGAAGCTTTCTTT
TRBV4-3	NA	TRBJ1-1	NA	CASSQEVAGNTEAFF	TGCGCCAGCAGCCAAGAGGTGGCTGGTAACACTGAAGCTTTCTTT
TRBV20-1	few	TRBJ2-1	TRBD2	CSLPRSGGVISYNEQFF	TGCAGCCTACCGAGGAGCGGGGGGGTTATCTCCTACAATGAGCAGTTCTTC
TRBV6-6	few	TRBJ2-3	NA	CASSYPGAGTDTQYF	TGTGCCAGCAGTTACCCGGGGGCGGGCACAGATACGCAGTATTTT
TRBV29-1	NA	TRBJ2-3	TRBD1	CSVVQGAVLADTQYF	TGCAGCGTCGTACAGGGGGCCGTTTTGGCAGATACGCAGTATTTT
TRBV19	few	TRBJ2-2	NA	CASSISSVTGELFF	TGTGCCAGTAGTATCAGTAGCGTAACCGGGGAGCTGTTTTTT
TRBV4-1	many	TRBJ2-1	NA	CASSQDQDNEQFF	TGCGCCAGCAGCCAAGATCAGGACAATGAGCAGTTCTTC
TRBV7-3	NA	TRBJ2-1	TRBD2	CASSLRLAGGPLDEQFF	TGTGCCAGCAGCTTAAGACTAGCGGGAGGGCCTCTCGATGAGCAGTTCTTC
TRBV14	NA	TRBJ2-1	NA	CASSQGGAFSYNEQFF	TGTGCCAGCAGCCAAGGGGGGGCCTTCTCCTACAATGAGCAGTTCTTC
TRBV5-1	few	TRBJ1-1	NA	CASSSIGVSVNTEAFF	TGCGCCAGCAGCTCCATAGGGGTGTCAGTGAACACTGAAGCTTTCTTT
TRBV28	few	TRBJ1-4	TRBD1	CASSTRWQGAANEKLFF	TGTGCCAGCAGTACTAGGTGGCAGGGGGCGGCTAATGAAAAACTGTTTTTT
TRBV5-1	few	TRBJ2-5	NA	CASSLRQYQETQYF	TGCGCCAGCAGCTTGAGGCAGTACCAAGAGACCCAGTACTTC
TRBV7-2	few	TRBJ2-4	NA	CASSPQSYIQYF	TGTGCCAGCAGCCCCCAGTCATACATTCAGTACTTC
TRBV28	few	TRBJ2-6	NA	CASSPWANVLTF	TGTGCCAGCAGCCCCTGGGCCAACGTCCTGACTTTC
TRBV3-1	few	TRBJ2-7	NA	CASSQVTYEQYF	TGTGCCAGCAGCCAAGTCACGTACGAGCAGTACTTC
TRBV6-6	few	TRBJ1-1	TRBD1	CASSYSGTGGAFF	TGTGCCAGCAGTTACTCGGGGACAGGGGGTGCTTTCTTT
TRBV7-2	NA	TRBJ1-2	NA	CACSLVGRANYGYTF	TGTGCCTGCAGCTTAGTGGGCCGAGCTAACTATGGCTACACCTTC
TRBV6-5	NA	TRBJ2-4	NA	CASIGTQELAKNIQYF	TGTGCCAGCATTGGGACACAGGAACTAGCCAAAAACATTCAGTACTTC
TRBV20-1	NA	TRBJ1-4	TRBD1	CSAGQGSRGKLFF	TGCAGTGCTGGACAGGGAAGTCGAGGAAAACTGTTTTTT
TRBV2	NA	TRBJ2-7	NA	CASMSSSLRYF	TGTGCCAGCATGTCTTCTAGTCTACGGTACTTC
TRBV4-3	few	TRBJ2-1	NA	CASSQEVLDEQFF	TGCGCCAGCAGCCAAGAGGTCTTGGATGAGCAGTTCTTC
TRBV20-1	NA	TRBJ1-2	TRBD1	CSARTGGHGYTF	TGCAGTGCACGGACAGGGGGTCATGGCTACACCTTC
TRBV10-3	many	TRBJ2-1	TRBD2	CAISDPGTSGHNEQFF	TGTGCCATCAGTGACCCCGGGACTAGCGGCCACAACGAGCAGTTCTTC
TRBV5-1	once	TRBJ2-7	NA	CASSYGQGGLEEQYF	TGCGCCAGCAGCTACGGCCAGGGAGGTCTGGAGGAGCAGTACTTC
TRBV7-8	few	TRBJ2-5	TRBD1	CASSPTGATETQYF	TGTGCCAGCAGCCCAACAGGGGCCACAGAGACCCAGTACTTC
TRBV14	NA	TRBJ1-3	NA	CASSHRPGREEYTIYF	TGTGCCAGCAGCCACCGACCGGGCAGGGAGGAGTACACCATATATTTT
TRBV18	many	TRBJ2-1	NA	CASSSLGNEQFF	TGTGCCAGCTCAAGTTTAGGGAATGAGCAGTTCTTC
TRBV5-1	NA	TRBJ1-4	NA	CASSLSQTEKLFF	TGCGCCAGCAGCTTGTCACAGACAGAAAAACTGTTTTTT
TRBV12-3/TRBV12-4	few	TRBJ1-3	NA	CASSRLLTGVSGNTIYF	TGTGCCAGCAGTCGCCTCCTGACAGGAGTCTCTGGAAACACCATATATTTT
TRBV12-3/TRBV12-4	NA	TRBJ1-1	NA	CASSFDFPTRGAFF	TGTGCCAGCAGTTTTGATTTCCCCACCCGGGGGGCTTTCTTT
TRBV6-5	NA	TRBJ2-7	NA	CASSYSLAVSYEQYF	TGTGCCAGCAGTTACTCGTTAGCTGTCTCCTACGAGCAGTACTTC
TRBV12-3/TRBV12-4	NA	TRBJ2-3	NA	CASSAGRADTDMQYF	TGTGCCAGCAGCGCCGGACGAGCGGACACAGATATGCAATATTTT
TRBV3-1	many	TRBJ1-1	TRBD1	CASIPGQGGSLNTEAFF	TGTGCCAGCATCCCGGGACAGGGGGGATCATTGAACACTGAAGCTTTCTTT
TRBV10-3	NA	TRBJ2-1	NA	CAISDLAAFINEQFF	TGTGCCATCAGTGATCTGGCTGCCTTCATCAATGAGCAGTTCTTC
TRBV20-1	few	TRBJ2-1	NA	CSASDFPRNEQFF	TGCAGTGCCTCGGACTTCCCTAGGAATGAGCAGTTCTTC
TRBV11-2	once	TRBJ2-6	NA	CASSFHDGGAGSGANVLTF	TGTGCCAGCAGCTTCCATGACGGTGGGGCGGGCTCTGGGGCCAACGTCCTGACTTTC
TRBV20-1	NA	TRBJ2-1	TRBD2	CSARGAGVRAGFEQFF	TGCAGTGCTAGGGGAGCGGGAGTGCGGGCCGGTTTTGAGCAGTTCTTC
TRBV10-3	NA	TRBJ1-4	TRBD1	CAIMGQLGEKLFF	TGTGCCATAATGGGACAGCTTGGTGAAAAACTGTTTTTT
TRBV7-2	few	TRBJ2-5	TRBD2	CASSPSGYAQETQYF	TGTGCCAGCAGTCCTAGCGGATATGCACAAGAGACCCAGTACTTC
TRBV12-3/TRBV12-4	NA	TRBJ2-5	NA	CASSVGWGAGQETQYF	TGTGCCAGCAGTGTGGGCTGGGGGGCGGGTCAAGAGACCCAGTACTTC
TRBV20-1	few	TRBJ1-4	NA	CSARDRGNEKLFF	TGCAGTGCTAGAGACCGGGGCAATGAAAAACTGTTTTTT
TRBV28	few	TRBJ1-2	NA	CASSLGGATHYDYTF	TGTGCCAGCAGCCTAGGGGGGGCCACGCACTATGACTACACCTTC
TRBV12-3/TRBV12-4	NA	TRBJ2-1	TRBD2	CASSFRTSGRADYYNEQFF	TGTGCCAGCAGTTTTCGGACTAGCGGGAGGGCCGACTACTACAATGAGCAGTTCTTC
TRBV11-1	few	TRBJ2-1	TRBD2	CASSLPTSGSFNEQFF	TGTGCCAGCAGCCTACCGACTAGCGGGAGTTTTAATGAGCAGTTCTTC
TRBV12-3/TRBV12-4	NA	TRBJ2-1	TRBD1	CASSLGRDSPYNEQFF	TGTGCCAGCAGTTTAGGCCGGGACAGTCCCTACAATGAGCAGTTCTTC
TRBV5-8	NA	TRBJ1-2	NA	CASSRKGGSNYGYTF	TGTGCCAGCAGCAGAAAGGGGGGATCCAACTATGGCTACACCTTC
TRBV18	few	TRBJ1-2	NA	CASRDLYGYTF	TGTGCCAGCCGGGACCTCTATGGCTACACCTTC
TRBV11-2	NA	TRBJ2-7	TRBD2	CASSLALTSGGGKYF	TGTGCCAGCAGCTTAGCCCTGACTAGCGGGGGCGGAAAGTACTTC
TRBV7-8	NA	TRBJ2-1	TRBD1	CASSLRDRGIWNEQFF	TGTGCCAGCAGCTTAAGGGACAGGGGGATATGGAATGAGCAGTTCTTC
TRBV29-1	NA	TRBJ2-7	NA	CSGGSTAGEQYF	TGCAGCGGGGGTTCAACGGCAGGGGAGCAGTACTTC
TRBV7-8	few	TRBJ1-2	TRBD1	CASSLTGGAYGYTF	TGTGCCAGCAGCCTAACAGGGGGCGCTTATGGCTACACCTTC
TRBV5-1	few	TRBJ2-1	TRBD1	CASSLGQGTYNGQFF	TGCGCCAGCAGCTTGGGACAGGGTACCTACAATGGGCAGTTCTTC
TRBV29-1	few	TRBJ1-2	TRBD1	CSVDKLGQGYGYTF	TGCAGCGTTGATAAGTTGGGACAGGGCTATGGCTACACCTTC
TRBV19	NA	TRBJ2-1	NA	CASSSSSGSSYNEQFF	TGTGCCAGTAGTTCCTCTAGTGGGAGCTCCTACAATGAGCAGTTCTTC
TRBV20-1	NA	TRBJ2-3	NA	CSARELTDTQYF	TGCAGTGCTAGGGAACTCACAGATACGCAGTATTTT